This T cell receptor (beta chain) was identified during a study of blood T cell repertoires in COVID-19. Study at large: Samples of COVID-19 (acute and convalescent) were obtained from the United States, Italy and Spain.

Followed longitudinally, the Seattle patients had been enrolled during active infection. Losses at the gene ends were 4 bases for V and 5 bases for J; bases not matched to a gene: 6. This CDR3 contains 13 residues. Germline CDR1 reads SGHNT; CDR2 reads YYREEE (reference sequence). As handled by the study authors: Nucleated cell number was recorded as an estimate derived from reference gene primer amplification. Measured with immunoSEQ multiplex PCR; TCRdb has only the in-frame clones, and not every one. V and J calls plus clone size are reproduced from that table; the DNA served to infer D and trimming. The repertoire includes under 300,000 clones, 80% to 95% of them detected once, and about 0.8% sits in the top ten.

Material for sequencing was peripheral blood. The chain couples TRBV5-4 to TRBJ2-7; 7 positions agree with TRBD1. The TCR was taken from a young man with COVID-19, enrolled during active disease. CDR3 DNA: TGTGCCAGCAGCGACAGGGTTTACCACGAGCAGTACTTC. Amino acid sequence: CASSDRVYHEQYF.